Below, 27 T cell receptor beta chains from the same sample are listed, as sequenced in a study of blood T cells in healthy people across ages. A second roughly 7 to 12 cycle PCR used barcoded and J-beta primers. TCRdb reprocessed the 5' RACE reads with MiXCR, giving one entry per CDR3 protein. The sample has about 500,000 distinct CDR3 sequences; approximately 25% are singletons. The sample was also reused in another study, on T cells of mothers and their children.

The sequenced sample was blood. These receptor sequences come from a boy between 10 and 17 years old in good health.

This chain connects TRBV4-1 to TRBJ1-5; 7 positions agree with TRBD1. The ends lost 1 base at V and 7 bases at J; junction bases unmatched: 7. The CDR3 covers 15 residues. Germline-derived CDR1 and CDR2 are MGHRA and YSYEKL. The CDR3 loop reads CASSQGKGGGQPQHF. CDR3 DNA sequence: TGCGCCAGCAGCCAAGGAAAAGGGGGCGGACAGCCCCAGCATTTT.

This clonotype was detected only a few times. V usage is TRBV20-1 and J usage is TRBJ1-6; 7 bases are shared with TRBD1. V was pared by 1 base and J by 6 bases, with 6 bases of the junction left unmatched. The CDR3 sequence is 15 residues long. Germline values: CDR1 DFQATT, CDR2 SNEGSKA (reference sequence). CDR3 DNA: TGCAGTGCTAGAGTCACGCAGGGGGGTAATTCACCCCTCCACTTT. Protein product: CSARVTQGGNSPLHF.

This chain uses TRBV5-6 with TRBJ2-1; TRBD1 is a possible D gene (6 bases). The CDR3 is 17 residues long. The V end was cut by 0 bases, the J end by 7 bases, with 20 bases between. Germline loops: CDR1 SGHDT, CDR2 YYEEEE. CDR3: CASSLDFSGEFSNEQFF. CDR3 bases: TGTGCCAGCAGCTTGGACTTTTCAGGGGAATTTTCAAATGAGCAGTTCTTC.

This clonotype came up many times. This chain uses TRBV7-9 with TRBJ1-2; a possible D gene is TRBD1 (5 bases). CDR1 and CDR2 (germline): SEHNR, FQNEAQ (reference sequence). This CDR3 has 13 residues. Trimming left V 5 bases short and J 8 bases short, with 15 bases between. The CDR3 protein is CASSPRNRDGYTF. In DNA form, the CDR3 reads TGTGCCAGCAGCCCCCGTAATCGGGACGGCTACACCTTC.

This chain joins TRBV7-2 and TRBJ2-7; TRBD2 matches 16 bases. Germline assignment: CDR1 SGHTA and CDR2 FQGNSA. After removal of 0 bases from V and 0 bases from J, the junction contained 11 bases not matched to a gene. This CDR3 comprises 21 residues. This CDR3 is CASSLASTVGTSGRASYEQYF. The CDR3 DNA is TGTGCCAGCAGCTTAGCGTCGACAGTGGGGACTAGCGGGAGGGCCTCCTACGAGCAGTACTTC.

The genes are TRBV6-2 or TRBV6-3 and TRBJ2-2; no clear D. This CDR3 is built from 14 residues. Germline V gene sequence: CDR1 MNHEY, CDR2 SVGEGT. The V end lost 0 bases, the J end lost 6 bases, and 8 bases lay between the germline ends. The CDR3 reads CASSYSSNAGELFF. Written as DNA, the CDR3 is TGTGCCAGCAGTTACTCGAGTAACGCCGGGGAGCTGTTTTTT.

This clonotype has only a few counts. The chain employs TRBV7-9 and TRBJ2-7; D is unresolved. CDR1 SEHNR and CDR2 FQNEAQ come from the germline V gene (reference sequence). V lost 5 bases to trimming and J lost 2 bases, with 19 bases between them. The CDR3 runs 16 residues. CDR3 bases: TGTGCCAGCAGCCCGTCCGGGTTTCCCTCCCCCTACGAGCAGTACTTC. Translated: CASSPSGFPSPYEQYF.

The table lists this clonotype with a few counts. The V and J genes are TRBV4-1 and TRBJ2-1; D uncertain. Germline V gene sequence: CDR1 MGHRA, CDR2 YSYEKL. Trimming shortened V by 2 bases and J by 1 base, and 9 bases separated the two germline ends. This CDR3 has 15 amino acids. The CDR3 coding sequence is TGCGCCAGCAGCCAATTTAGGGCGTCCTACAATGAGCAGTTCTTC. This gives the protein CASSQFRASYNEQFF.

The chain has TRBV7-3 and TRBJ2-5; TRBD2 might be the D (6 bases). From germline, CDR1 is SGHTA and CDR2 FQGTGA. Deletions cut 5 bases from V and 11 bases from J, with 18 bases between. The CDR3 loop spans 13 amino acids. Written as DNA, the CDR3 is TGTGCCAGCAGCCCACTTGGAGGGGATGAGCAGTACTTC. Translating gives CASSPLGGDEQYF.

V gene TRBV6-2 or TRBV6-3 combines with J gene TRBJ2-2; D may be TRBD1 (5 bases). Trimming took off 5 bases at V and 3 bases at J, with 22 bases between the two ends. This CDR3 has 18 residues. The V gene's germline CDR1 is MNHEY and CDR2 SVGEGT. The CDR3 DNA reads as TGTGCCAGCAGTCCTCGACAGATTCCTACACTTTACACCGGGGAGCTGTTTTTT. Translating gives CASSPRQIPTLYTGELFF.

The rearrangement uses TRBV4-1 and TRBJ1-1, with D unclear. The V end was cut by 0 bases, the J end by 7 bases, with 3 bases between. CDR1 MGHRA and CDR2 YSYEKL come from the germline V gene. CDR3 length equals 11 residues. Here the CDR3 reads CASSQDSEAFF. CDR3 in DNA: TGCGCCAGCAGCCAAGACAGTGAAGCTTTCTTT.

The rearrangement links TRBV6-2 or TRBV6-3 to TRBJ2-1; 7 nucleotides line up with TRBD2. Germline V CDR1 and CDR2: MNHEY, SVGEGT. The CDR3 spans 16 residues. The V and J ends lost 2 bases and 9 bases, in that order; junction bases with no gene match: 13. The CDR3 DNA reads as TGTGCCAGCAGTTACAGTGCTAGCGGAACACGTGGTGAGCAGTTCTTC. It translates to CASSYSASGTRGEQFF.

This chain connects TRBV2 to TRBJ1-4, with 7 bases aligning to TRBD1. J lost 3 bases, V lost 2 bases, and 15 bases had no gene match. Germline V lookup: CDR1 SNHLY, CDR2 FYNNEI. This CDR3 contains 19 residues. The CDR3 sequence is CASSEFFPRGLRANEKLFF. CDR3 in DNA: TGTGCCAGCAGTGAATTCTTCCCTAGGGGGCTTCGGGCTAATGAAAAACTGTTTTTT.

This clonotype was counted between two and nine times. The rearrangement links TRBV4-3 to TRBJ2-7; 9 bases are a match to TRBD1. Germline lookup yields CDR1 LGHNA and CDR2 YSLEER. This CDR3 is 16 amino acids long. With V trimmed by 1 base and J by 3 bases, 7 bases remained unmatched. CDR3 loop: CASSQVWGQGNYEQYF. CDR3 in DNA: TGCGCCAGCAGCCAAGTCTGGGGACAGGGTAACTACGAGCAGTACTTC.

The chain has TRBV5-1 and TRBJ2-2, with 7 bases that match TRBD1. Germline V gene lookup returns CDR1 SGHRS and CDR2 YFSETQ. The CDR3 spans 17 residues. V lost 0 bases and J lost 7; bases outside the gene matches: 12. CDR3 nucleotides: TGCGCCAGCAGCTTGGCCGGGACAGCGGTACGCATCGGGGAGCTGTTTTTT. It translates to CASSLAGTAVRIGELFF.

This clonotype was seen a few times. The V and J genes are TRBV7-9 and TRBJ2-1, with 8 bases that match TRBD1. Per the germline V gene, CDR1 is SEHNR and CDR2 is FQNEAQ (reference sequence). The CDR3 runs to 14 residues. V was pared by 5 bases and J by 4 bases, with 4 bases of the junction left unmatched. CDR3 coding DNA: TGTGCCAGCAGCGGCCGGGACAGGTACAATGAGCAGTTCTTC. This encodes CASSGRDRYNEQFF. The complete variable domain, with remaining parts taken from reference TRBV7-9 and TRBJ2-1, reads DTGVSQNPRHKITKRGQNVTFRCDPISEHNRLYWYRQTLGQGPEFLTYFQNEAQLEKSRLLSDRFSAERPKGSFSTLEIQRTEQGDSAMYLCASSGRDRYNEQFFGPGTRLTVL.

The CDR3 DNA reads as TGTGCCAGCAGCCCTAAAACAGGGGGCCGATCACCCCTCCACTTT. Translation gives CASSPKTGGRSPLHF. V gene TRBV7-9 combines with J gene TRBJ1-6; TRBD1 matches at 9 bases. Germline trimming cut 5 bases from V and 10 bases from J; bases unmatched to any gene: 9. Germline lookup yields CDR1 SEHNR and CDR2 FQNEAQ (reference sequence). This CDR3 contains 15 residues.

This clonotype was found a few times. This rearrangement joins TRBV2 to TRBJ2-7; D is possibly TRBD2 (6 bases). Trimming left V 7 bases short and J 2 bases short, with 9 bases between. CDR1 SNHLY and CDR2 FYNNEI come from the germline V gene. The CDR3 is 12 residues long. The CDR3 loop reads CASNTSPYEQYF. The CDR3 DNA follows: TGTGCCAGCAACACTAGCCCCTACGAGCAGTACTTC.

This clonotype was detected many times. The chain combines TRBV20-1 with TRBJ2-5, with a possible D match to TRBD2 (5 bases). The germline V and J ends were trimmed by 2 bases and 4 bases, with 17 bases remaining between them. Per the germline V gene, CDR1 is DFQATT and CDR2 is SNEGSKA (reference sequence). The CDR3 is 15 amino acids. The CDR3 bases are TGCAGTGCTAGAAAAGGTGGTAGCGCGGGAGAGACCCAGTACTTC. As protein: CSARKGGSAGETQYF.

This clonotype was seen at least ten times. This rearrangement joins TRBV6-2 or TRBV6-3 to TRBJ2-4, with D possibly being TRBD1 or TRBD2 (5 bases each). The CDR3 has 14 amino acids. Trimming stripped 6 bases from V and 6 bases from J, with 15 bases between. The germline V gene encodes CDR1 MNHEY and CDR2 SVGEGT. The DNA for the CDR3 is TGTGCCAGCAGCCACGCCGGGGACCGAAACATTCAGTACTTC. Amino acid sequence: CASSHAGDRNIQYF.

Ten or more counts support this clonotype. V and J are TRBV4-3 and TRBJ1-4; TRBD1 might be the D (5 bases). The V gene's germline CDR1 is LGHNA and CDR2 YSLEER. The CDR3 consists of 15 residues. The ends were cut back, 3 bases at V and 6 bases at J, with 14 bases in the middle. As DNA, the CDR3 is TGCGCCAGCAGCCAGGGGTCGGGGCGCGATGAAAAACTGTTTTTT. As protein: CASSQGSGRDEKLFF.

The genes are TRBV20-1 and TRBJ2-7, with a tentative D call TRBD1 (5 bases). CDR3 length: 15 amino acids. The V end lost 6 bases, the J end lost 4 bases, and 22 bases lay between the germline ends. Per the germline V gene, CDR1 is DFQATT and CDR2 is SNEGSKA (reference sequence). CDR3 amino acids: CSAPNAGRGRYEQYF. The CDR3 region has the DNA TGCAGTGCCCCGAACGCTGGTAGGGGCAGGTACGAGCAGTACTTC.

The chain uses TRBV4-1 and TRBJ2-5; D remains ambiguous. The J call may not be correct, given that the DNA end is closer to TRBJ2-7. The V gene's germline CDR1 is MGHRA and CDR2 YSYEKL. This CDR3 has 14 residues. CDR3 in amino acids: CASSQGGFLYEQYF. The CDR3 DNA is TGCGCCAGCAGCCAAGGGGGATTTCTCTACGAGCAGTACTTC.

The chain is built from TRBV20-1 and TRBJ1-1, with 9 bases aligning to TRBD1. This CDR3 comprises 13 residues. Losses at the gene ends were 7 bases for V and 11 bases for J; bases not matched to a gene: 14. The germline CDR1 and CDR2 sequences are DFQATT and SNEGSKA (reference sequence). The CDR3 region is CSERAKGQGTAFF. CDR3 sequence (DNA): TGCAGTGAAAGGGCAAAGGGACAGGGAACCGCTTTCTTT.

This chain uses TRBV28 with TRBJ2-7, with TRBD1 identical over 10 bases. The CDR3 contains 14 residues. Trimming at V came to 3 bases and at J to 11 bases, leaving 10 bases not matched to a gene. Germline V lookup: CDR1 MDHEN, CDR2 SYDVKM. CDR3 protein: CASSLGGGGQGEYF. The CDR3 bases are TGTGCCAGCAGTTTGGGAGGGGGTGGACAGGGGGAGTACTTC.

This clonotype was counted between two and nine times. The genes are TRBV6-2 or TRBV6-3 and TRBJ1-1; 8 nucleotides align to TRBD1. This CDR3 region has 15 residues. In germline, CDR1 is MNHEY, CDR2 SVGEGT. The V segment lost 8 bases and the J segment 1 base; nucleotides outside the gene matches: 9. Here the CDR3 reads CASRWTGRTNTEAFF. Written as DNA, the CDR3 is TGTGCCAGCCGGTGGACAGGGCGAACGAACACTGAAGCTTTCTTT.

The V and J genes are TRBV19 and TRBJ2-2; D could derive from TRBD1 or TRBD2 (5 bases each). Trimming removed 5 bases from V and 2 bases from J, with 18 bases in between. The CDR3 consists of 17 residues. CDR1 is LNHDA, CDR2 SQIVND, per germline (reference sequence). For the CDR3, the DNA is TGTGCCAGTAGTCTAACTTACCGGGACGCCAACACCGGGGAGCTGTTTTTT. Protein sequence: CASSLTYRDANTGELFF.